Below are 4 T cell receptor beta chains sequenced from a single sample in a study of T cell repertoires in cytomegalovirus infection. These TCRs' antigens remain unknown. One entry per CDR3 protein results from TCRdb running MiXCR on the reads. The data contain about 340,000 distinct CDR3 sequences, about 29% of them seen just once; the ten biggest clones take up around 20%. The source was cultured PBMCs, collected from culture after CMV antigen stimulation. The receptors stem from a human donor in good health (CMV status not recorded). Some clones in this sample may be carry-over from other donors' samples.

This clonotype was recorded a few times. V and J are TRBV19 and TRBJ1-3; a weak D match, TRBD1 (6 bases). CDR3 length: 13 residues. Germline V CDR1 and CDR2: LNHDA, SQIVND (reference sequence). As DNA, the CDR3 is TGTGCTACGCGACAGGTTTCTGGAAACACCATATATTTT. It specifies CATRQVSGNTIYF.

V gene TRBV15 combines with J gene TRBJ2-7; D gene unclear. Deletions cut 0 bases from V and 0 bases from J, with 12 bases between. Germline-derived CDR1 and CDR2 are LNHNV and YYDKDF (reference sequence). The CDR3 has 16 amino acids. The DNA for the CDR3 is TGTGCCACCAGCAGAGACGGAACGAAGAGCTCCTACGAGCAGTACTTC. This sequence encodes CATSRDGTKSSYEQYF.

This clonotype occurred a few times. This chain connects TRBV4-2 to TRBJ1-1; 7 bases fit TRBD1. This CDR3 spans 16 amino acids. V lost 2 bases and J lost 1; bases outside the gene matches: 7. The V gene's germline CDR1 is LGHNA and CDR2 YNFKEQ. The CDR3 coding sequence is TGTGCCAGCAGCCAACCCGGGCAGGGGGGGAACACTGAAGCTTTCTTT. Translated: CASSQPGQGGNTEAFF.

The CDR3 nucleotides are TGCAGTGCAACGGACGGTAACTATGGCTACACCTTC. Its translation: CSATDGNYGYTF. The chain carries TRBV20-1 and TRBJ1-2, with unresolved D. Looked up from germline, CDR1 is DFQATT and CDR2 is SNEGSKA (reference sequence). Trimming left V 6 bases short and J 1 base short, with 9 bases between. CDR3 length equals 12 residues.